Described below is a single T cell receptor (beta chain) sequence and its context. Antigen specificity is unknown. This sample was taken from a study of T cell responses to AZD1222 COVID-19 vaccine. Looking at the study overall: Second doses were pooled across both intervals (about 4 or about 12 weeks). Overall study findings and caveats: Vaccine-associated CD4 TCRs ranged over spike, dominating at 160-218 and 743-854. A mostly white British donor set with more females was recruited, and clonal diversity was possibly underestimated. As reported, nearly half of all spike-specific TCRs target variant regions that are unmutated.

Germline V gene data show CDR1 as LNHNV and CDR2 as YYDKDF (reference sequence). V was shortened by 1 base and J by 7 bases, with 19 bases between the two germline ends. The CDR3 sequence is 16 residues long. The repertoire was sequenced with immunoSEQ multiplex PCR; TCRdb's copy has only in-frame clones and lacks some. The data contain some 130,000 clones, roughly 90% of them singletons. The source is an adult in good health. This sample comprised peripheral blood, obtained on day 0 of AZD1222 vaccination. The V and J genes are TRBV15 and TRBJ2-5, with a possible D match to TRBD1 (6 bases). The CDR3 protein is CATSRALGQGKSTQYF. The DNA of the CDR3 is TGTGCCACCAGCAGAGCCCTTGGCCAGGGGAAATCGACCCAGTACTTC.